The 23 T cell receptor beta chains below come from one sample, sequenced in a study of CD8 T cells in Susac syndrome. Reverse transcription of roughly 0.45 to 1 ug RNA used random hexamers. TCRdb used MiXCR to reprocess the immunoSEQ multiplex PCR reads, holding one entry per CDR3 protein. The profile shows 100,000 to 150,000 distinct CDR3 sequences, around 94% of them singletons. The source material was CD4+ T cells from PBMCs. The receptors shown here come from a human donor in good health.

The chain has TRBV6-2 or TRBV6-3 and TRBJ1-1; D gene unclear. V was pared by 6 bases and J by 6 bases, with 17 bases between. Germline V gene lookup returns CDR1 MNHEY and CDR2 SVGEGT. CDR3 length: 14 amino acids. CDR3 protein: CASSLRDELPEAFF. CDR3 in DNA: TGTGCCAGCAGCCTAAGGGATGAACTCCCTGAAGCTTTCTTT.

The count of this clonotype is one. The V call is TRBV12-3 or TRBV12-4, the J call TRBJ1-2; D might be TRBD1 (5 bases). The length of the CDR3 is 15 residues. V was pared by 4 bases and J by 8 bases, with 20 bases between. In nucleotides, the CDR3 is TGTGCCAGCAGTTCTCGACGGGACTCCTTCGCAGGCTACACCTTC. Its translation is CASSSRRDSFAGYTF.

The chain employs TRBV6-1 and TRBJ2-1, with TRBD2 matching 12 bases. The CDR3 has 16 residues. Germline loops: CDR1 MNHNS, CDR2 SASEGT. Trimming cost V 6 bases and J 9 bases; bases outside gene matches: 12. This chain's CDR3 is CASSPLTSGSASEQFF. As DNA, the CDR3 is TGTGCCAGCAGCCCTCTGACTAGCGGGAGCGCGAGTGAGCAGTTCTTC.

CDR3: CASSQDPPSRLLYNEQFF. CDR3 in DNA: TGTGCCAGCAGCCAAGACCCCCCCTCCAGACTGTTGTACAATGAGCAGTTCTTC. The gene calls are TRBV3-1 and TRBJ2-1; D remains unclear. V lost 0 bases and J lost 4, with 19 bases in between. The CDR3 spans 18 residues. The germline V gene has CDR1 LGHDT and CDR2 YNNKEL (reference sequence).

V gene TRBV20-1 combines with J gene TRBJ2-7; D is possibly TRBD2 (7 bases). Germline V lookup: CDR1 DFQATT, CDR2 SNEGSKA (reference sequence). The CDR3 consists of 13 residues. Trimming shortened V by 1 base and J by 4 bases, and 11 bases separated the two germline ends. The DNA of the CDR3 is TGCAGTGCTAGAGGAGGGAGGGGGTACGAGCAGTACTTC. Protein: CSARGGRGYEQYF.

V gene TRBV6-5 combines with J gene TRBJ1-2; D is ambiguous. The CDR3 runs to 14 residues. Deletions cut 8 bases from V and 3 bases from J, with 16 bases between. CDR1 is MNHEY and CDR2 is SVGAGI in the germline V gene. In DNA, the CDR3 is TGTGCCAGCCACAGTTTGCCTTCTCACTATGGCTACACCTTC. Encoded protein: CASHSLPSHYGYTF.

The sample holds a few counts of this clonotype. The chain employs TRBV6-2 or TRBV6-3 and TRBJ2-7, with 8 positions matching TRBD2. Losses at the gene ends were 7 bases for V and 4 bases for J; bases not matched to a gene: 6. The CDR3 extends over 13 amino acids. The germline CDR1 and CDR2 sequences are MNHEY and SVGEGT. CDR3 coding DNA: TGTGCCAGCACCAGAGCGGGGGCTTACGAGCAGTACTTC. The encoded protein is CASTRAGAYEQYF.

This chain joins TRBV6-1 and TRBJ1-2, with TRBD1 as a possible D gene (5 bases). The CDR3 runs 12 residues. Trimming stripped 5 bases from V and 9 bases from J, with 13 bases between. Germline CDR1 is MNHNS and CDR2 is SASEGT. Here the CDR3 DNA reads TGTGCCAGCAGTACCAGGGAGTTTCGCTACACCTTC. This encodes CASSTREFRYTF.

This sequence joins TRBV7-9 and TRBJ2-1; 8 nucleotides align to TRBD1. The CDR3 loop spans 13 amino acids. The germline CDR1 and CDR2 sequences are SEHNR and FQNEAQ (reference sequence). J gave up 9 bases and V 4 bases, and 5 bases lay outside the gene matches. CDR3 region: CASSSRQGSEQFF. The CDR3 DNA reads as TGTGCCAGCAGCTCCAGACAGGGGAGTGAGCAGTTCTTC.

The chain employs TRBV3-1 and TRBJ1-1, with 12 nucleotides matching TRBD1. This CDR3 has 20 residues. Trimming took 0 bases from V and 1 from J; bases not matched to a gene: 12. Germline V gene lookup returns CDR1 LGHDT and CDR2 YNNKEL (reference sequence). The CDR3 region has the DNA TGTGCCAGCAGCCAAGATGGGCCTGGGACAGGGGGCGTTTGGAACACTGAAGCTTTCTTT. It is translated as CASSQDGPGTGGVWNTEAFF.

The chain recombines TRBV14 with TRBJ1-1; no firm D call. CDR3 length: 16 residues. V lost 3 bases to trimming and J lost 2 bases, with 16 bases between them. The germline CDR1 and CDR2 sequences are SGHDN and FVKESK. This CDR3 is CASSHVWGSGNTEAFF. In nucleotides, the CDR3 is TGTGCCAGCAGCCACGTGTGGGGTTCGGGAAACACTGAAGCTTTCTTT.

V is TRBV3-1 and J is TRBJ1-2, with unresolved D. The germline V gene encodes CDR1 LGHDT and CDR2 YNNKEL (reference sequence). Between the trimmed V and J ends, which lost 4 bases and 7 bases, there was a span of 19 bases. CDR3 length: 15 amino acids. In DNA, the CDR3 is TGTGCCAGCAGCCCAGCGGACCGGATCCATGGTGGCTACACCTTC. Translation gives CASSPADRIHGGYTF.

Here the CDR3 reads CASNTLRGSEAFF. The CDR3 bases are TGTGCCAGCAACACTCTGCGGGGGTCAGAAGCTTTCTTT. V and J are TRBV11-2 and TRBJ1-1; a possible D gene is TRBD1 (5 bases). CDR3 length: 13 amino acids. The V end was cut by 7 bases, the J end by 8 bases, with 17 bases between. CDR1 SGHAT and CDR2 FQNNGV come from the germline V gene.

The chain is built from TRBV6-5 and TRBJ2-1; 11 nucleotides match TRBD2. Per germline, CDR1 MNHEY and CDR2 SVGAGI. This CDR3 is 17 amino acids long. V dropped 4 bases and J dropped 4; count of bases not matched to a gene: 9. The CDR3: CASSSHLTSGSYNEQFF. CDR3 coding DNA: TGTGCCAGCAGTTCCCACCTTACTAGCGGGAGTTACAATGAGCAGTTCTTC.

V and J are TRBV20-1 and TRBJ2-5, with D tentatively TRBD1 (5 bases). The V end lost 6 bases, the J end lost 0 bases, and 8 bases lay between the germline ends. Looked up from germline, CDR1 is DFQATT and CDR2 is SNEGSKA (reference sequence). The CDR3 has 12 amino acids. In nucleotides, the CDR3 is TGCAGTGCCAAGGGGTACCAAGAGACCCAGTACTTC. It yields the protein CSAKGYQETQYF.

The chain uses TRBV5-1 and TRBJ1-1, with 8 positions matching TRBD1. CDR1 is SGHRS, CDR2 YFSETQ, per germline. V was clipped by 4 bases and J by 6 bases; unmatched bases: 8. There are 14 residues in the CDR3. The chain's CDR3 is CASSATGGRAEAFF. In DNA, the CDR3 is TGCGCCAGCAGCGCCACAGGGGGAAGGGCTGAAGCTTTCTTT.

J is TRBJ1-1 and V is TRBV14; D is unresolved. The V end lost 2 bases, the J end lost 0 bases, and 7 bases lay between the germline ends. The germline gives CDR1 SGHDN, CDR2 FVKESK. The CDR3 covers 14 residues. The CDR3 protein is CASSQRTVNTEAFF. In DNA form, the CDR3 reads TGTGCCAGCAGCCAAAGGACGGTGAACACTGAAGCTTTCTTT. Complete variable domain (other parts from reference TRBV14 and TRBJ1-1): EAGVTQFPSHSVIEKGQTVTLRCDPISGHDNLYWYRRVMGKEIKFLLHFVKESKQDESGMPNNRFLAERTGGTYSTLKVQPAELEDSGVYFCASSQRTVNTEAFFGQGTRLTVV.

The rearrangement links TRBV6-1 to TRBJ2-3; 12 bases fit TRBD2. V was pared by 6 bases and J by 0 bases, with 7 bases of the junction left unmatched. The CDR3 loop spans 17 amino acids. The germline V gene has CDR1 MNHNS and CDR2 SASEGT. CDR3 sequence: CASRGLAGRSSTDTQYF. CDR3 DNA: TGTGCCAGCAGGGGACTAGCGGGTCGCTCTAGCACAGATACGCAGTATTTT.

This chain uses TRBV7-8 with TRBJ2-4; D possibly corresponds to TRBD1 (5 bases). The CDR3 loop spans 14 amino acids. Trimming left V 3 bases short and J 4 bases short, with 10 bases between. The germline V gene encodes CDR1 SGHVS and CDR2 FQNEAQ. CDR3 protein: CASSFRVEKNIQYF. For the CDR3, the DNA is TGTGCCAGCAGCTTCAGGGTCGAGAAAAACATTCAGTACTTC.

J is TRBJ1-5 and V is TRBV6-2 or TRBV6-3, with D possibly TRBD1 on 6 matching bases. CDR1 is MNHEY and CDR2 is SVGEGT in the germline V gene. The CDR3 sequence is 14 residues long. The V and J ends lost 2 bases and 6 bases respectively, with 11 bases between them. The CDR3 DNA reads as TGTGCCAGCAGTTACCGACGGGGGCTTCAGCCCCAGCATTTT. It specifies CASSYRRGLQPQHF.

This rearrangement joins TRBV5-1 to TRBJ2-3; perhaps TRBD1 as D (7 bases). V shed 2 bases and J shed 4 bases, with 11 bases lying between them. Germline loops: CDR1 SGHRS, CDR2 YFSETQ. This CDR3 spans 14 amino acids. As DNA, the CDR3 is TGCGCCAGCAGCTTTGGAGGGGGCTCAGATACGCAGTATTTT. Its translation: CASSFGGGSDTQYF.

The genes are TRBV7-9 and TRBJ2-2; D may match TRBD1 or TRBD2 (6 bases each). Germline CDR1 reads SEHNR; CDR2 reads FQNEAQ (reference sequence). V was shortened by 7 bases and J by 1 base, with 16 bases between the two germline ends. The CDR3 loop spans 16 amino acids. In nucleotides, the CDR3 is TGTGCCAGCACCCGGAGGGGACAAAAGAACACCGGGGAGCTGTTTTTT. Its protein product is CASTRRGQKNTGELFF.

J is TRBJ1-1 and V is TRBV29-1; D possibly corresponds to TRBD1 (6 bases). Germline-derived CDR1 and CDR2 are SQVTM and ANQGSEA. The CDR3 is made up of 15 amino acids. Trimming took off 3 bases at V and 0 bases at J, with 14 bases between the two ends. CDR3 sequence (DNA): TGCAGCGTTGACCAGTCGTCAGGGGTGAACACTGAAGCTTTCTTT. Protein sequence: CSVDQSSGVNTEAFF.